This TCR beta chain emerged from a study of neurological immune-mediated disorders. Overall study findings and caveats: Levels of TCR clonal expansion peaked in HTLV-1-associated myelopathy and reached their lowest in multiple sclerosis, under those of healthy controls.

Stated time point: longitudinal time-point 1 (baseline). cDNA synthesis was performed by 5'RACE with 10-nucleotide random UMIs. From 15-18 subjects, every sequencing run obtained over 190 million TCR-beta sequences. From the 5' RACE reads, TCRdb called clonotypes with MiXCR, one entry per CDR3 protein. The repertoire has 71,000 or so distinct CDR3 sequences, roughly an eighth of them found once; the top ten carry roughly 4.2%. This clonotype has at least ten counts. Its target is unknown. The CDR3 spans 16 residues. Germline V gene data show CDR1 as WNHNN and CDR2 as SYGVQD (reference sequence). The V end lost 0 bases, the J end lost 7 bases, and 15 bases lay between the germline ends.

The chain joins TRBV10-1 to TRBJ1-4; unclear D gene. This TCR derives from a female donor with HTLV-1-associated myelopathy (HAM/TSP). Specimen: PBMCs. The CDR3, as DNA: TGCGCCAGCAGTGAGTCGTCCGCCGTCGGGGTTGAAAAACTGTTTTTT. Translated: CASSESSAVGVEKLFF.